This T cell receptor beta chain was captured by sequencing in a study of cytomegalovirus exposure and HLA in healthy donors. Regarding this clone: Its target is not known.

Study observations and caveats: Per a later analysis, 15,000 to 20,000 TCR beta sequences showed association with HLA alleles at 0.05 false discovery rate.

V lost 8 bases to trimming and J lost 0 bases, with 10 bases between them. The germline V gene has CDR1 LGHNA and CDR2 YNFKEQ. The CDR3 has 13 amino acids. The PCR used 60 Vbeta and 13 Jbeta primers. Data came from immunoSEQ multiplex PCR; TCRdb stores just in-frame clones and leaves some out. Counted here are under 90,000 clones, roughly 77% occurring once; the ten biggest clones make up around 2%. The receptor's source is a man aged 35 to 55 in good health and CMV-seronegative. Sequencing was performed on PBMCs. The rearrangement links TRBV4-2 to TRBJ1-1; weak D call: TRBD1 (5 bases). The CDR3 bases are TGTGCCAGCGATACAGGCTTGAACACTGAAGCTTTCTTT. Protein: CASDTGLNTEAFF.